These T cell receptor beta chains were read from a single sample in a study of blood T cell repertoires in COVID-19. Some clones are missing from TCRdb's copy, which holds only in-frame ones; the method was immunoSEQ multiplex PCR. The sample holds roughly 310,000 clones; over 85% are singletons and the top ten take 2.6%. The sequenced material came from PBMCs or T cells enriched from blood (not recorded which). All receptors derive from a man aged 55 to 70 who had recovered from COVID-19. CDR3s include the opening cysteine and the closing phenylalanine or tryptophan. Fields, in order: clone size, D gene, V gene, J gene, CDR3 protein, CDR3 DNA. D genes are given only for firm matches. Where a row states a size, it is once, few, many or the class of an expanded clone; other rows omit it.

NA,NA,TRBV3-1/TRBV3-2,TRBJ2-1,CASSLLVRDGEQFF,TGTGCCAGCAGCTTACTAGTCCGGGATGGTGAGCAGTTCTTC
NA,NA,TRBV7-2,TRBJ1-6,CASSLGAGVGPLHF,TGTGCCAGCAGCTTAGGGGCAGGGGTCGGACCCCTCCACTTT
once,TRBD2,TRBV9,TRBJ2-3,CASRGRGSTDTQYF,TGTGCCAGCAGGGGGCGGGGGAGCACAGATACGCAGTATTTT
NA,TRBD2,TRBV7-2,TRBJ2-4,CASSLRGLAGGLAKNIQYF,TGTGCCAGCAGCTTAAGGGGACTAGCGGGGGGACTAGCCAAAAACATTCAGTACTTC
NA,TRBD2,TRBV11-3,TRBJ2-1,CASSLASSGHNEQFF,TGTGCCAGCAGCTTAGCTTCTAGCGGACACAATGAGCAGTTCTTC
NA,NA,TRBV5-1,TRBJ2-3,CASSGQKLTDTQYF,TGCGCCAGCAGCGGACAAAAACTCACAGATACGCAGTATTTT
NA,TRBD1,TRBV28,TRBJ1-2,CASSLKGQGAPRGYTF,TGTGCCAGCAGTTTAAAGGGACAGGGGGCGCCGCGTGGCTACACCTTC
NA,TRBD1,TRBV5-1,TRBJ1-2,CASSLDPGQAYGYTF,TGCGCCAGCAGCTTGGACCCGGGACAGGCCTATGGCTACACCTTC
once,NA,TRBV9,TRBJ2-1,CASGQTGVDEQFF,TGTGCCAGCGGACAGACGGGCGTCGATGAGCAGTTCTTC
NA,NA,TRBV4-2,TRBJ1-2,CASSQETGGGYGYTF,TGTGCCAGCAGCCAAGAGACGGGGGGCGGCTATGGCTACACCTTC
NA,NA,TRBV3-1/TRBV3-2,TRBJ1-5,CASSQDTGQPQHF,TGTGCCAGCAGCCAAGATACCGGGCAGCCCCAGCATTTT
NA,NA,TRBV5-5,TRBJ1-2,CASSLLEGYGYTF,TGTGCCAGCAGCTTGTTAGAGGGCTATGGCTACACCTTC
NA,NA,TRBV7-2,TRBJ2-3,CASSVGGKDTQYF,TGTGCCAGCAGTGTGGGAGGTAAAGATACGCAGTATTTT
NA,NA,TRBV19,TRBJ1-2,CASTINPTLYGYTF,TGTGCCAGTACAATAAACCCGACTTTATATGGCTACACCTTC
NA,TRBD2,TRBV28,TRBJ2-1,CASRQGLATNEQFF,TGTGCCAGCAGGCAGGGACTAGCAACCAATGAGCAGTTCTTC
NA,NA,TRBV5-3,TRBJ1-6,CARSVNRANSPLHF,TGTGCCAGAAGCGTGAACAGGGCTAATTCACCCCTCCACTTT
NA,NA,TRBV6-5,TRBJ1-1,CAAGRNTEAFF,TGTGCTGCAGGCAGGAACACTGAAGCTTTCTTT
NA,TRBD2,TRBV28,TRBJ2-1,CASSYSGTSGYNEQFF,TGTGCCAGCAGTTATAGTGGGACTAGCGGGTACAATGAGCAGTTCTTC
NA,NA,TRBV10-2,TRBJ2-3,CASSESAGVGTDTQYF,TGCGCCAGCAGTGAGTCCGCGGGCGTGGGCACAGATACGCAGTATTTT
NA,TRBD1,TRBV18,TRBJ2-7,CASSPGQGTAWEQYF,TGTGCCAGCTCACCCGGACAGGGGACTGCTTGGGAGCAGTACTTC
NA,TRBD2,TRBV2,TRBJ2-7,CASSGALGAGVAYEQYF,TGTGCCAGCAGTGGGGCCCTGGGAGCGGGAGTGGCCTACGAGCAGTACTTC
NA,NA,TRBV19,TRBJ1-1,CASSIDRGLGEAFF,TGTGCCAGTAGTATAGATAGGGGTCTGGGTGAAGCTTTCTTT
NA,TRBD1,TRBV7-9,TRBJ1-4,CASSLPVTGGKLFF,TGTGCCAGCAGCTTACCGGTAACAGGGGGAAAACTGTTTTTT
NA,NA,TRBV19,TRBJ2-3,CASTWSPRQSTDTQYF,TGTGCCAGTACTTGGTCGCCCCGACAGAGCACAGATACGCAGTATTTT